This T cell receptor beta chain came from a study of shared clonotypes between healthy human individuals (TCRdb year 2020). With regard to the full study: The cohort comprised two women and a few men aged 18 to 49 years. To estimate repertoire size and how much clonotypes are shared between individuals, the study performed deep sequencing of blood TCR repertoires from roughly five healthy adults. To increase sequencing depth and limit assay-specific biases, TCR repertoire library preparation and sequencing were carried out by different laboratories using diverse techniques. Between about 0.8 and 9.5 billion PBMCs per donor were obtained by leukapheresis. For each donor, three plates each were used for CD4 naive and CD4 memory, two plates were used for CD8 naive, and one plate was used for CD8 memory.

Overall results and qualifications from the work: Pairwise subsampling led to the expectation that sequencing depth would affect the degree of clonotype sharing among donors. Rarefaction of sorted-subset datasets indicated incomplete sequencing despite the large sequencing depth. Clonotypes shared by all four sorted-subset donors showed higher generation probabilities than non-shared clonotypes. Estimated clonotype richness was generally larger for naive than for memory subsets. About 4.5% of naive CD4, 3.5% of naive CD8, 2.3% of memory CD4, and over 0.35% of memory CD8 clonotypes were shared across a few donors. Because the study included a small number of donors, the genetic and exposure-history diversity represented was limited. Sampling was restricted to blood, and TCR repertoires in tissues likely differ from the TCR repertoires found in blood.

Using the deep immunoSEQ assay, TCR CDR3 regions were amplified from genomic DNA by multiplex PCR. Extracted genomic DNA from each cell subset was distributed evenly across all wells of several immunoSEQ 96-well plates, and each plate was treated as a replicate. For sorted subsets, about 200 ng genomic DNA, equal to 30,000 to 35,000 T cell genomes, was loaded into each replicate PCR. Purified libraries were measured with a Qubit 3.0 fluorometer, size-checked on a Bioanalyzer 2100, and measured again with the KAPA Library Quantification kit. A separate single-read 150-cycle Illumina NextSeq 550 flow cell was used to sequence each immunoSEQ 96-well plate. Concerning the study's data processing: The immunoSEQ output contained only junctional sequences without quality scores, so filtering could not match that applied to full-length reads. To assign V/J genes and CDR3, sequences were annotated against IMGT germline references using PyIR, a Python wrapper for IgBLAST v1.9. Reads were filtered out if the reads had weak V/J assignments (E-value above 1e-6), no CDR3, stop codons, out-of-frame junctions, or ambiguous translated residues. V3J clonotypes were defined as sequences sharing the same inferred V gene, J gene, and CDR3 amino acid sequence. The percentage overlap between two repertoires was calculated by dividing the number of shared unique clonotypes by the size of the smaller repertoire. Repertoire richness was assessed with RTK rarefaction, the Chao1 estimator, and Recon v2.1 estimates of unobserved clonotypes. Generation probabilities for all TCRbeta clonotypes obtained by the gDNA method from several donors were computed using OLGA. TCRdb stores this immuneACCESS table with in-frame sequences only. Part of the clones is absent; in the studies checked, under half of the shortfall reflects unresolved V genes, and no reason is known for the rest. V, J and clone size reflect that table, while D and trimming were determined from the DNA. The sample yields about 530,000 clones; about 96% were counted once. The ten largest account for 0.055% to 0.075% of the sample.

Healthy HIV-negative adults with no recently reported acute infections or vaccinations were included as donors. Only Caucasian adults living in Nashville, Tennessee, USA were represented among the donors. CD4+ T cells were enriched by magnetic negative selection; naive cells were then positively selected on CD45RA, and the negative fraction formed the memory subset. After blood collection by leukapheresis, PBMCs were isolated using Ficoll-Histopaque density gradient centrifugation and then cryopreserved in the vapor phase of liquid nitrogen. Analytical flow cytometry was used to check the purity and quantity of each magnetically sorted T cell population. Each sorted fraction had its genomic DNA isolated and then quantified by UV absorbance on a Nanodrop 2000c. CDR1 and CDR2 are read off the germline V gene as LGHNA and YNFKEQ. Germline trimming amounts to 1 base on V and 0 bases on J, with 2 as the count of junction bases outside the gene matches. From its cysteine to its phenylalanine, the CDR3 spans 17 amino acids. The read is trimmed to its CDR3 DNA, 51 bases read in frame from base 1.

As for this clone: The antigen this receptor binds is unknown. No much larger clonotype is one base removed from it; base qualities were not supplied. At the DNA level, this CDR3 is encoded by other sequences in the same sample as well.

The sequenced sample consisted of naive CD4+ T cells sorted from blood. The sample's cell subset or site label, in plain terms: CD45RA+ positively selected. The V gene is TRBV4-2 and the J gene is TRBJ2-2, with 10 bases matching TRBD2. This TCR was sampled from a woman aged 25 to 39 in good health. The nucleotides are TGTGCCAGCAGCCAAGCTGGACTAGCGGCGAACACCGGGGAGCTGTTTTTT. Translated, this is CASSQAGLAANTGELFF.